This T cell receptor beta chain is from a study of T-cell reconstitution after alpha-beta-depleted transplantation in children. Study-level points and caveats: Roughly two months post-transplant, alpha-beta T cells reportedly originated from several hundred graft clones that had expanded. T-cell numbers and diversity one year post-transplant derived largely from freshly generated T cells.

This clonotype was recorded at least ten times. Antigen: not known. Germline loops: CDR1 SGHVS, CDR2 FQNEAQ. The J segment lost 7 bases and the V segment lost 6 bases, leaving 11 bases of the junction unmatched. This CDR3 is built from 16 residues. Library preparation (for TCRbeta) was performed with unique molecular identifiers. TCRdb reprocessed the PCR reads via MiXCR and lists one record per CDR3 protein. Among about 110,000 distinct CDR3 sequences listed, approximately 6% were seen once. This clonotype originated in a male patient aged 2 to 9 who had a stem cell transplant for acute lymphoblastic leukemia, so the T cells may come from the graft donor. The source was PBMCs, mostly from graft donor cells, collected 360 days after TCRalphabeta/CD19-depleted stem cell transplant. The chain combines TRBV7-8 with TRBJ2-2; 10 bases are shared with TRBD1. CDR3 loop: CASSPRDRGYHGELFF. The CDR3 nucleotides read TGTGCCAGCAGTCCACGGGACAGGGGATATCACGGGGAGCTGTTTTTT.